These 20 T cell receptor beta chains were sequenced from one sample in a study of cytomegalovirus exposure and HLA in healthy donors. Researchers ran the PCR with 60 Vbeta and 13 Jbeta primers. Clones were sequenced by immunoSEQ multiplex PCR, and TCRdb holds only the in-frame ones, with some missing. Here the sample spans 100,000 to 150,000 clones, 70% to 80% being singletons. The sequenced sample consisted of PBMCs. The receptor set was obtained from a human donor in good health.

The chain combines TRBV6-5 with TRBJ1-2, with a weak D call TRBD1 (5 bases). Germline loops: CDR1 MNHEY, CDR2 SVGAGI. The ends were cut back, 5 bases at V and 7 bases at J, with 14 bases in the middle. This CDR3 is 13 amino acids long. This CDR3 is CASSPQGLGGYTF. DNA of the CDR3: TGTGCCAGCAGTCCTCAGGGCCTTGGTGGCTACACCTTC.

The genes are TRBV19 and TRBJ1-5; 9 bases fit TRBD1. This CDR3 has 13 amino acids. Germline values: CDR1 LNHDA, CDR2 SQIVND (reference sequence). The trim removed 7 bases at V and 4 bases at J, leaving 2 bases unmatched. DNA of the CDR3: TGTGCCAGTACCGGGACAGGGAATCAGCCCCAGCATTTT. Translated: CASTGTGNQPQHF.

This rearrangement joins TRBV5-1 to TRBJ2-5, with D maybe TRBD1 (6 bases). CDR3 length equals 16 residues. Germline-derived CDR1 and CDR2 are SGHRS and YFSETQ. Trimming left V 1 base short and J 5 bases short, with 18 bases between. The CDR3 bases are TGCGCCAGCAGCTTGTACGACAGGACATCCAGGGAGACCCAGTACTTC. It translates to CASSLYDRTSRETQYF.

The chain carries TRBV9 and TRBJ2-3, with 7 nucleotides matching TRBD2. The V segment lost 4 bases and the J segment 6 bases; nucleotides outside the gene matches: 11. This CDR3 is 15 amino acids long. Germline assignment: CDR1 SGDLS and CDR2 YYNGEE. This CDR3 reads CASSPRLGEGDTQYF. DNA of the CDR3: TGTGCCAGCAGCCCAAGGCTCGGGGAGGGGGATACGCAGTATTTT.

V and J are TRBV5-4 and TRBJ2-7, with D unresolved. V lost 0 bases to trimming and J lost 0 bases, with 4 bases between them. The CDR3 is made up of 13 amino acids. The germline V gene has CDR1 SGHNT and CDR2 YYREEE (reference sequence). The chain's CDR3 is CASSLASSYEQYF. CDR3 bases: TGTGCCAGCAGCTTGGCCAGCTCCTACGAGCAGTACTTC.

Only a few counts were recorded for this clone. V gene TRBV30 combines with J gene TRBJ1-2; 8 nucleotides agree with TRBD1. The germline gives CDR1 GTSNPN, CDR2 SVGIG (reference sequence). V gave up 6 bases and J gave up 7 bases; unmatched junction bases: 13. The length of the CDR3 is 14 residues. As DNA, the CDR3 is TGTGCCTGCTGGGTCCGGACAGGGAGGGGTGGCTACACCTTC. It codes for CACWVRTGRGGYTF.

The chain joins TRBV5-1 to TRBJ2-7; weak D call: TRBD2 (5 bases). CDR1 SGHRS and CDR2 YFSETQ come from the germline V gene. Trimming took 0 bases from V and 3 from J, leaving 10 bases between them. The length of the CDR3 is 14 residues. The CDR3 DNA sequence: TGCGCCAGCAGCTTGGAAGGACTCGGCTACGAGCAGTACTTC. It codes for CASSLEGLGYEQYF.

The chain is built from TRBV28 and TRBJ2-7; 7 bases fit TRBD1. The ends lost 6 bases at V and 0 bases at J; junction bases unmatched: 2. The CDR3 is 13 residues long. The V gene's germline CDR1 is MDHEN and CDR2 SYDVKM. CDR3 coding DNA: TGTGCCAGCAGAACAGGGGTCTCCTACGAGCAGTACTTC. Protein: CASRTGVSYEQYF.

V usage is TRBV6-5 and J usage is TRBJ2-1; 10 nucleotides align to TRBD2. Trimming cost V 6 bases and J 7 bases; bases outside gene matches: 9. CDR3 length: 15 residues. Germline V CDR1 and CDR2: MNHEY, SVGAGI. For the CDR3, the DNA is TGTGCCAGCAGCCAGCTAGCGGGAGTCTATAATGAGCAGTTCTTC. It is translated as CASSQLAGVYNEQFF.

The CDR3 here is CASRQGRYTF. For the CDR3, the DNA is TGTGCCTCGAGACAGGGCCGCTACACCTTC. The rearrangement uses TRBV30 and TRBJ1-2; 7 bases fit TRBD1. The length of the CDR3 is 10 residues. Germline CDR1 and CDR2: GTSNPN and SVGIG (reference sequence). V was clipped by 7 bases and J by 9 bases; unmatched bases: 5.

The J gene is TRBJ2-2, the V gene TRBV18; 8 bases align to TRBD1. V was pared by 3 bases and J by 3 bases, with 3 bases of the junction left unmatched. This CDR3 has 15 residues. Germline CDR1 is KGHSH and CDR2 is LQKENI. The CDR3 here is CASSPQTGDTGELFF. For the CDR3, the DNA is TGTGCCAGCTCACCCCAGACAGGGGACACCGGGGAGCTGTTTTTT.

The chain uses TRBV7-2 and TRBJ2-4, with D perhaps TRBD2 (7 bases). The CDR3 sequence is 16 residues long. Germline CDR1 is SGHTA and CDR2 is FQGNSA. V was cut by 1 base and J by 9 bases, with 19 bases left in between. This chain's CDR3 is CASSLGGRGAGIIQYF. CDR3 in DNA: TGTGCCAGCAGCTTAGGGGGGAGGGGGGCCGGCATCATTCAGTACTTC.

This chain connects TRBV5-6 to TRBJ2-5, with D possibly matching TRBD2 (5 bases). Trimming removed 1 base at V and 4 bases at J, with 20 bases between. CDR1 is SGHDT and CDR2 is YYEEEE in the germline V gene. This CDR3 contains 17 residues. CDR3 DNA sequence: TGTGCCAGCAGCTTGAGGATGCGTACGGCGGGCGGAGAGACCCAGTACTTC. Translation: CASSLRMRTAGGETQYF.

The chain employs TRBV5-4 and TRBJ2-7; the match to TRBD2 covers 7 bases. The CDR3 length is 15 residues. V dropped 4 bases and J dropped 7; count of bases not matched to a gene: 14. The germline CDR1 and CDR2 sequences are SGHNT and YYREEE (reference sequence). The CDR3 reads CASSGRGGYPVEQYF. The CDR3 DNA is TGTGCCAGCAGCGGGAGGGGAGGTTACCCCGTGGAGCAGTACTTC.

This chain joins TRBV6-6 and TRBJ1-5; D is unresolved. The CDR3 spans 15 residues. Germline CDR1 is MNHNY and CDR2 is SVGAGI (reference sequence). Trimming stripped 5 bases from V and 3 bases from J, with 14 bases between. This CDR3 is CASSDQDFSNQPQHF. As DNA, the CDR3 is TGTGCCAGCAGTGATCAGGATTTTTCCAATCAGCCCCAGCATTTT.

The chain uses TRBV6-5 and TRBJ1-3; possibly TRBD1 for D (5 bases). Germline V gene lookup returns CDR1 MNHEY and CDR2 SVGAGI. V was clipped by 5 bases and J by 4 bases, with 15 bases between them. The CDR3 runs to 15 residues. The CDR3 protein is CASSTRVGTGNTIYF. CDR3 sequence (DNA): TGTGCCAGCAGTACCAGGGTTGGTACAGGAAACACCATATATTTT.

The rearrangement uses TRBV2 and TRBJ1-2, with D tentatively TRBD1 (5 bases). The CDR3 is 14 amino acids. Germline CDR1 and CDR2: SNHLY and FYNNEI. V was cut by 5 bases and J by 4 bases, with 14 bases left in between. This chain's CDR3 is CASSQTGGGYGYTF. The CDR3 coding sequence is TGTGCCAGCAGTCAGACCGGGGGTGGCTATGGCTACACCTTC.

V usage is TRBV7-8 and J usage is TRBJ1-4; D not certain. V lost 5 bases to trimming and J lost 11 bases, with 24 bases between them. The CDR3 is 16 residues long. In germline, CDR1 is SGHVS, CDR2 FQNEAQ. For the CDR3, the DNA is TGTGCCAGCAGCCATAGTCGCCCTCCAACCGGTCTTAAACTGTTTTTT. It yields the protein CASSHSRPPTGLKLFF.

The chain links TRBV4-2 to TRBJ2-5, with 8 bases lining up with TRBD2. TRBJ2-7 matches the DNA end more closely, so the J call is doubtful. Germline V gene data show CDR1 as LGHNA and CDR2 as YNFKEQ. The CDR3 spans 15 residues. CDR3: CASSQELAGGYEQYF. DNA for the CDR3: TGTGCCAGCAGCCAAGAATTGGCGGGGGGCTACGAGCAGTACTTC.

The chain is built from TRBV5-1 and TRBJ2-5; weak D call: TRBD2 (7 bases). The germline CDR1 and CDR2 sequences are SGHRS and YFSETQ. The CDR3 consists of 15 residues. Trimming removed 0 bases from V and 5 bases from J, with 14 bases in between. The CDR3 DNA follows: TGCGCCAGCAGCTTGGGGGGGGGCTTCGGGGAGACCCAGTACTTC. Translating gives CASSLGGGFGETQYF.